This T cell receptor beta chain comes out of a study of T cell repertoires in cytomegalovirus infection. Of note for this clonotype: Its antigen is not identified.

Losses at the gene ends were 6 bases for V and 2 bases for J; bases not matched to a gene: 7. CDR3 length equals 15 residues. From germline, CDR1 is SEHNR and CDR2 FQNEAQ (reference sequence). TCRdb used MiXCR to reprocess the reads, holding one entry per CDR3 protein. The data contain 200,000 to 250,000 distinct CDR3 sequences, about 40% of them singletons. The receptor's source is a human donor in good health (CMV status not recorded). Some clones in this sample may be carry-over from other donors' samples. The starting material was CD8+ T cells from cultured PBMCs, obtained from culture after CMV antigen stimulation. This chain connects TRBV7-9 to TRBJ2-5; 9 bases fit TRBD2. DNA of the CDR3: TGTGCCAGCAGTCTGAGCGGGGGGCTTCAAGAGACCCAGTACTTC. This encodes CASSLSGGLQETQYF.